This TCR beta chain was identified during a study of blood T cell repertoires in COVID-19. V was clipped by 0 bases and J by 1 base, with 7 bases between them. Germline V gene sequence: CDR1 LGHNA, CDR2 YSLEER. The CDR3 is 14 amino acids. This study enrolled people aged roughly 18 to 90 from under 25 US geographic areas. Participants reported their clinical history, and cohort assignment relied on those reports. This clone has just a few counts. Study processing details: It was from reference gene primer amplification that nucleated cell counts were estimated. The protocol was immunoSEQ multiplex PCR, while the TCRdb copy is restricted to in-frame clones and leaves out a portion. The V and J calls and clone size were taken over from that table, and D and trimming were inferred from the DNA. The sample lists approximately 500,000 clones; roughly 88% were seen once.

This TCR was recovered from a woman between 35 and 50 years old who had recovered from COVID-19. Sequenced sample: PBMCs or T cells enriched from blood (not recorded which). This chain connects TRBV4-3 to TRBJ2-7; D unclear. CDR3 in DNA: TGCGCCAGCAGCCAAGATCCGGAGTCCTACGAGCAGTACTTC. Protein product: CASSQDPESYEQYF.